What follows are 25 T cell receptor beta chains derived from one specimen sequenced in a study of shared clonotypes between healthy human individuals. Using immunoSEQ multiplex PCR, the repertoire was profiled, and TCRdb retains in-frame clones only, with some absent. The data show roughly 2.4 million clones, approximately 96% seen once. Sequenced: naive CD4+ T cells sorted from blood. Subset given: CD45RA+ positively selected. These receptors were taken from a man between 18 and 35 years old in good health.

The rearrangement joins TRBV6-1 to TRBJ2-3, with D hard to call. The CDR3 is made up of 14 amino acids. CDR1 and CDR2 from the germline V gene are MNHNS and SASEGT. V was pared by 7 bases and J by 6 bases, with 17 bases between. CDR3 sequence reads: CASTLGGSADTQYF. DNA of the CDR3: TGTGCCAGCACCCTAGGCGGATCTGCTGATACGCAGTATTTT.

In its sample, this clone was seen once. In nucleotides, the CDR3 is TGTGCCTGGAGTACACTACGGACTAGCGGGAGTAAAGGGACCGATACGCAGTATTTT. Its protein is CAWSTLRTSGSKGTDTQYF. The chain carries TRBV30 and TRBJ2-3, with 13 bases lining up with TRBD2. The CDR3 loop spans 19 amino acids. Germline-derived CDR1 and CDR2 are GTSNPN and SVGIG (reference sequence). Germline trimming cut 2 bases from V and 6 bases from J; bases unmatched to any gene: 17.

V gene TRBV11-2 combines with J gene TRBJ1-1; tentative D call: TRBD1 (5 bases). The germline CDR1 and CDR2 sequences are SGHAT and FQNNGV. This CDR3 is 15 amino acids long. V was pared by 5 bases and J by 1 base, with 14 bases between. The CDR3 DNA is TGTGCCAGCAGCCCTACCGGGACGGGGAACACTGAAGCTTTCTTT. This sequence encodes CASSPTGTGNTEAFF.

The genes are TRBV9 and TRBJ1-4; possibly TRBD1 for D (6 bases). This CDR3 comprises 14 residues. Germline V lookup: CDR1 SGDLS, CDR2 YYNGEE. V lost 2 bases, J lost 8 bases, and 13 bases lay in between. The CDR3 loop reads CASSVGGGAEKLFF. The CDR3 coding sequence is TGTGCCAGCAGCGTTGGTGGGGGCGCGGAAAAACTGTTTTTT.

About this clone itself: Other DNA sequences in the sample encode the same CDR3. The chain joins TRBV6-1 to TRBJ1-2; D remains unclear. CDR1 is MNHNS and CDR2 is SASEGT in the germline V gene. The CDR3 is made up of 11 amino acids. V dropped 4 bases and J dropped 4 bases, with 4 bases sitting between them. The CDR3 nucleotides are TGTGCCAGCAGTGTGGGCTATGGCTACACCTTC. Translation: CASSVGYGYTF.

The DNA of the CDR3 is TGCGCCAGCAGCCAAGATCCTGGAGGAGGCGAGCAGTACTTC. Amino acids: CASSQDPGGGEQYF. The chain joins TRBV4-3 to TRBJ2-7; the D gene is possibly TRBD2 (5 bases). Per germline, CDR1 LGHNA and CDR2 YSLEER. The CDR3 is made up of 14 amino acids. V lost 0 bases, J lost 6 bases, and 12 bases lay in between.

The V and J genes are TRBV7-8 and TRBJ2-7, with 11 bases aligning to TRBD2. J was trimmed by 4 bases and V by 5 bases; bases with no gene match: 7. The CDR3 extends over 15 amino acids. Germline assignment: CDR1 SGHVS and CDR2 FQNEAQ. CDR3 residues: CASSVSGRASYEQYF. Written as DNA, the CDR3 is TGTGCCAGCAGCGTTAGCGGGAGGGCGTCGTACGAGCAGTACTTC.

This chain joins TRBV19 and TRBJ1-1, with no clear D. V lost 3 bases and J lost 1, with 9 bases in between. This CDR3 has 14 residues. Germline CDR1 reads LNHDA; CDR2 reads SQIVND (reference sequence). CDR3 in amino acids: CASSIRRENTEAFF. For the CDR3, the DNA is TGTGCCAGTAGTATCCGGCGGGAGAACACTGAAGCTTTCTTT.

Note on this clone: The same CDR3 is also encoded by other DNA sequences in this sample. V is TRBV4-2 and J is TRBJ1-5, with D uncertain. Germline V lookup: CDR1 LGHNA, CDR2 YNFKEQ. Trimming removed 0 bases from V and 7 bases from J, with 4 bases in between. The CDR3 loop spans 12 amino acids. The CDR3 nucleotides read TGTGCCAGCAGCCAAGAGGGGCAGCCCCAGCATTTT. This translates into CASSQEGQPQHF.

A word on this clone: The sample contains more than one DNA sequence encoding this CDR3. V usage is TRBV5-1 and J usage is TRBJ2-7; D may be TRBD2 (6 bases). This CDR3 contains 15 residues. The germline gives CDR1 SGHRS, CDR2 YFSETQ. V dropped 0 bases and J dropped 2 bases, with 12 bases sitting between them. The CDR3 nucleotides are TGCGCCAGCAGCTTGGGCCCGGGAGCCCCCTACGAGCAGTACTTC. Amino acid sequence: CASSLGPGAPYEQYF.

The J gene is TRBJ1-5, the V gene TRBV19; 8 bases line up with TRBD1. The junction had 10 bases not matched to a gene; V was cut back by 6 bases and J by 0 bases. Germline CDR1 is LNHDA and CDR2 is SQIVND (reference sequence). The CDR3 length is 17 residues. CDR3 protein: CASRTFGTGISNQPQHF. DNA of the CDR3: TGTGCCAGTAGAACATTCGGGACAGGCATTAGCAATCAGCCCCAGCATTTT.

The rearrangement uses TRBV14 and TRBJ2-7; 9 nucleotides line up with TRBD2. Germline V lookup: CDR1 SGHDN, CDR2 FVKESK. The CDR3 covers 16 residues. V shed 1 base, J shed 0 bases, and the junction held 4 bases outside the gene matches. CDR3 residues: CASSQGASGVSYEQYF. In DNA form, the CDR3 reads TGTGCCAGCAGCCAAGGGGCTAGCGGGGTCTCCTACGAGCAGTACTTC.

This clone was seen only once. The DNA for the CDR3 is TGCGCCAGCAGCTCGGACAGATTTGAAAAACTGTTTTTT. Translation: CASSSDRFEKLFF. This chain links TRBV5-1 with TRBJ1-4; a possible D gene is TRBD1 (6 bases). V lost 3 bases, J lost 7 bases, and 10 bases lay in between. This CDR3 has 13 residues. Germline-derived CDR1 and CDR2 are SGHRS and YFSETQ.

This chain links TRBV30 with TRBJ2-7; 9 bases are a match to TRBD1. This CDR3 is built from 15 residues. From germline, CDR1 is GTSNPN and CDR2 SVGIG (reference sequence). With 0 bases clipped from V and 4 bases from J, the junction kept 7 bases outside the gene matches. CDR3 nucleotides: TGTGCCTGGAGTGTTACCGGGACAGGGCCGTACGAGCAGTACTTC. Its protein product is CAWSVTGTGPYEQYF. Full variable domain (outside the CDR3, taken from reference TRBV30 and TRBJ2-7): SQTIHQWPATLVQPVGSPLSLECTVEGTSNPNLYWYRQAAGRGLQLLFYSVGIGQISSEVPQNLSASRPQDRQFILSSKKLLLSDSGFYLCAWSVTGTGPYEQYFGPGTRLTVT.

The chain has TRBV30 and TRBJ2-7; 8 bases line up with TRBD1. The CDR3 totals 14 residues. J lost 4 bases, V lost 2 bases, and 7 bases had no gene match. Germline V gene lookup returns CDR1 GTSNPN and CDR2 SVGIG (reference sequence). In nucleotides, the CDR3 is TGTGCCTGGAGTCTCCCAGGGGGCATTTACGAGCAGTACTTC. Translated, it gives CAWSLPGGIYEQYF.

The chain joins TRBV11-1 to TRBJ2-1; D not resolved. Per germline, CDR1 SGHAT and CDR2 FQDESV (reference sequence). The CDR3 is made up of 16 amino acids. With 2 bases removed from V and 3 bases from J, the gap between germline ends came to 14 bases. The CDR3 here is CASSLSQHSFYNEQFF. The CDR3 DNA sequence: TGTGCCAGCAGCTTATCACAGCATTCTTTCTACAATGAGCAGTTCTTC. The whole variable domain, remainder taken from reference TRBV11-1 and TRBJ2-1, is EAEVAQSPRYKITEKSQAVAFWCDPISGHATLYWYRQILGQGPELLVQFQDESVVDDSQLPKDRFSAERLKGVDSTLKIQPAELGDSAMYLCASSLSQHSFYNEQFFGPGTRLTVL.

The V call is TRBV5-1, the J call TRBJ2-1; D unresolved. The CDR3 has 17 residues. CDR1 and CDR2 from the germline V gene are SGHRS and YFSETQ. The germline V and J ends were trimmed by 4 bases and 0 bases, with 17 bases remaining between them. As DNA, the CDR3 is TGCGCCAGCAGCCCTCTGAATATTGGGAACTCCTACAATGAGCAGTTCTTC. Amino acid sequence: CASSPLNIGNSYNEQFF.

J is TRBJ2-3 and V is TRBV6-5; D is unclear. The V end lost 7 bases, the J end lost 0 bases, and 14 bases lay between the germline ends. This CDR3 has 15 amino acids. The germline CDR1 and CDR2 sequences are MNHEY and SVGAGI. For the CDR3, the DNA is TGTGCCAGCAACTTTCGGATCGGTAGCACAGATACGCAGTATTTT. Protein sequence: CASNFRIGSTDTQYF.

This clone has only one observation. This sequence joins TRBV7-9 and TRBJ1-2; possible D gene TRBD1, 5 bases. Germline V lookup: CDR1 SEHNR, CDR2 FQNEAQ (reference sequence). V was shortened by 5 bases and J by 7 bases, with 14 bases between the two germline ends. The CDR3 is 13 residues long. CDR3 residues: CASSLREAGGYTF. The CDR3 coding sequence is TGTGCCAGCAGCCTCAGGGAAGCAGGTGGCTACACCTTC.

In this sample, this clone turned up once. The rearrangement joins TRBV5-1 to TRBJ2-7; D might be TRBD1 or TRBD2, each matching 7 bases. The CDR3 totals 15 residues. Germline V lookup: CDR1 SGHRS, CDR2 YFSETQ. V was shortened by 1 base and J by 1 base, with 12 bases between the two germline ends. This CDR3 is CASSLSQGGSYEQYF. The CDR3 nucleotides read TGCGCCAGCAGCTTGAGTCAGGGGGGGTCCTACGAGCAGTACTTC.

V usage is TRBV6-1 and J usage is TRBJ1-6, with no clear D. Germline V gene sequence: CDR1 MNHNS, CDR2 SASEGT. This CDR3 is built from 16 residues. Trimming pared 1 base from V and 7 bases from J, leaving 14 bases between. The CDR3 here is CASSEVLGISNSPLHF. The CDR3 nucleotides read TGTGCCAGCAGTGAAGTTTTGGGAATTTCGAATTCACCCCTCCACTTT.

The chain recombines TRBV7-2 with TRBJ2-1; D unresolved. Deletions cut 2 bases from V and 10 bases from J, with 9 bases between. There are 12 residues in the CDR3. Per germline, CDR1 SGHTA and CDR2 FQGNSA. DNA for the CDR3: TGTGCCAGCAGCTTAAAGAGATACGAGCAGTTCTTC. Protein sequence: CASSLKRYEQFF.

The genes are TRBV13 and TRBJ2-5, with D perhaps being TRBD1 or TRBD2 (5 bases each). Germline-derived CDR1 and CDR2 are PRHDT and FYEKMQ (reference sequence). This CDR3 is built from 14 residues. Trimming removed 6 bases from V and 5 bases from J, with 16 bases in between. CDR3 DNA sequence: TGTGCCAGCAGTCCCGCAGAGAGGGGTGAGACCCAGTACTTC. Encoded protein: CASSPAERGETQYF.

The chain links TRBV6-5 to TRBJ1-3, with D tentatively TRBD1 (6 bases). Germline loops: CDR1 MNHEY, CDR2 SVGAGI. The CDR3 sequence is 15 residues long. V gave up 1 base and J gave up 3 bases, with 10 bases separating them. For the CDR3, the DNA is TGTGCCAGCAGTTACTTGGGGGCCGATGGAAACACCATATATTTT. Translating it yields CASSYLGADGNTIYF.

The chain couples TRBV19 to TRBJ2-2; TRBD1 matches at 8 bases. CDR1 and CDR2 (germline): LNHDA, SQIVND (reference sequence). The V gene end was trimmed by 1 base and the J gene end by 9 bases; junction bases not matched to a gene: 4. This CDR3 has 14 residues. The CDR3 DNA follows: TGTGCCAGTAGTATAGTGGCAGGGGGCCGGGAGCTGTTTTTT. Residues: CASSIVAGGRELFF.